The entry below describes one T cell receptor beta chain. TCRdb's copy holds only in-frame clones and misses some; the assay was immunoSEQ multiplex PCR. The sample yields over 110,000 clones, around 94% seen once. V lost 6 bases, J lost 6 bases, and 11 bases lay in between. This CDR3 has 12 residues. Germline CDR1 reads MNHEY; CDR2 reads SMNVEV (reference sequence). This sample is part of a study of T cell responses to AZD1222 COVID-19 vaccine. V gene TRBV27 combines with J gene TRBJ1-1, with D perhaps TRBD1 (6 bases). The receptor's source is an adult who had recovered from COVID-19. The sample was peripheral blood, taken after recovery from COVID-19. The CDR3 sequence is CASSPGGPEAFF. CDR3 nucleotide sequence: TGTGCCAGCAGCCCGGGGGGGCCTGAAGCTTTCTTT.